The source of this T cell receptor (beta chain) is a study of beta chain features in type 1 diabetes (dated by TCRdb to 2017 to 2018). Regarding the study in general: Patients and healthy donors did not differ in mean age, gender distribution, total cell number or subset yield. A total of around 110,000,000 sorted cells were examined across all samples, and a strong correlation was observed between cell number per subset and RNA yield. The study compared TCRB repertoires of sorted circulating CD4+ T cell subsets between recently diagnosed type 1 diabetes patients and matched healthy donors. Regulatory and stem cell-like memory subsets were obtained from only 8 patients and about 8 healthy donors, while naive and central memory subsets were obtained from all 30 or so donors.

Findings and caveats that apply to the study as a whole: Naive, central memory and regulatory TCRB repertoires appeared to be more similar among patients than among healthy donors. Sequencing cDNA rather than genomic DNA could over-represent highly expressing activated cells, although activation and CD3 levels did not differ between groups. At VDJ recombination sites, type 1 diabetes patients had fewer insertions and more deleted nucleotides, which implies abnormalities in thymic rearrangement. Only small numbers of individuals were included in the HLA sub-analyses, which left unresolved whether HLA type had any influence on TCRB rearrangement. PCR may preferentially amplify shorter templates, but because patient and control samples were amplified and corrected together, any resulting skew would affect both groups equally. A moderate but significant shortening of TCRB CDR3 length was observed in type 1 diabetes patients in all four CD4+ subsets.

V is cut back by 1 base and J by 0 bases, with 5 bases in the junction unmatched. CDR1 and CDR2, looked up from the germline V gene (reference sequence), are GTSNPN and SVGIG. The CDR3 sequence holds 16 residues, the cysteine and phenylalanine included. The DNA shown is the 48-base CDR3, in frame from base 1. About this clone: There is no known antigen for this receptor. Base qualities are not recorded, but no much larger clone differs from it by a single base.

The High Capacity cDNA Reverse Transcription Kit was used to reverse transcribe all of the isolated RNA, meaning that expressed TCRB transcripts were what got sequenced. Deep immunoSEQ sequencing was performed on naive, central memory and regulatory T cell samples, with an average of approximately 3.9 million total reads per sample. After sorted cells were lysed in RLT buffer, RNA was extracted with DNase-treated RNeasy Micro or Mini kits, with the choice depending on cell number. To prevent cross-contamination, each cell subset was processed individually, whereas patient and healthy donor samples were processed jointly. The immunoSEQ multiplex PCR was used to amplify TCRB sequences from cDNA, yielding 87-bp fragments that span the CDR3 region. Amplicons were sequenced on the Illumina HiSeq platform. As for how the authors treated the data: PCR bias was computationally corrected using synthetic template baselines, reads within Hamming distance 2 were collapsed, and singletons that could not be merged were discarded. Reads were aligned against IMGT so that V, D and J genes, CDR3 length and insertions or deletions at six rearrangement sites could be assigned. Within each subset, clonotype counts were normalized to the number of sorted cells before true diversity and Gini coefficients were calculated with the tcR R package. Repertoire sharing was quantified using the overlap coefficient calculated on TCRB nucleotide sequences. As a proxy for the pre-selection repertoire, out-of-frame TCRB sequences from naive cells were analyzed. TCRdb's version of the immuneACCESS table is confined to in-frame rearrangements and falls short of the full clone set. An unresolved V gene accounts for under half of the shortfall where checked; the remainder is of unknown origin. The DNA gave D and trimming, while V, J and clone size come from that table. The sample table records roughly 500,000 clones; 30% of these occur just once. Jointly, the top ten make up about 0.06% of the sample.

A single peripheral blood draw of approximately 100 mL on average was collected from each donor into heparinised tubes. A BD FACSAria II and a panel including CD45RO, CCR7, CD25, CD127, CD95 and CD27 were used to sort naive, central memory, regulatory and stem cell-like memory CD4+ T cells. A purity above 98% was achieved for all sorted populations. PBMCs were isolated right away by Lymphoprep density gradient centrifugation and were stained directly, without culture. Samples were stained and sorted in pairs, with one healthy donor and one patient per experiment, so that batch effects were minimized.

Here the chain combines TRBV30 and TRBJ1-1, with 10 bases in between that match TRBD1. The source is a man aged 18-30 years in good health. The sample comprised naive CD4+ T cells from blood. Explained via the paper, the cell subset or site label denotes: true naive CD4+ T cells. This receptor carries the CDR3 CAWSEGTGEMNTEAFF. The DNA sequence is as follows: TGTGCCTGGAGTGAAGGGACAGGGGAAATGAACACTGAAGCTTTCTTT.